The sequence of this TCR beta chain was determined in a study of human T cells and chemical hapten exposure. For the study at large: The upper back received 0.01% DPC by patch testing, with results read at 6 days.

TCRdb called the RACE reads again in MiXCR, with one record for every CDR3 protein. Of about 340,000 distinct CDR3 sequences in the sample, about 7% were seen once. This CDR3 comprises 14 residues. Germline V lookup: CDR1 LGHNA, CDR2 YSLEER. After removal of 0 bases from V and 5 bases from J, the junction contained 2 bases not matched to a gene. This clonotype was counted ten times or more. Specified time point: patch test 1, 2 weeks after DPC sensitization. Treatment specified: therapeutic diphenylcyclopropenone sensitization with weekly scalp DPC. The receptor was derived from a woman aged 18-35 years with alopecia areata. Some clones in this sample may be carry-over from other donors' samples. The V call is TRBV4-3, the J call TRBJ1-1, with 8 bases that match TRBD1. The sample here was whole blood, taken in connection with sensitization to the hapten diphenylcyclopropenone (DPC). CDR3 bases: TGCGCCAGCAGCCAAGATACAGGGGGTACTGAAGCTTTCTTT. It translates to CASSQDTGGTEAFF.